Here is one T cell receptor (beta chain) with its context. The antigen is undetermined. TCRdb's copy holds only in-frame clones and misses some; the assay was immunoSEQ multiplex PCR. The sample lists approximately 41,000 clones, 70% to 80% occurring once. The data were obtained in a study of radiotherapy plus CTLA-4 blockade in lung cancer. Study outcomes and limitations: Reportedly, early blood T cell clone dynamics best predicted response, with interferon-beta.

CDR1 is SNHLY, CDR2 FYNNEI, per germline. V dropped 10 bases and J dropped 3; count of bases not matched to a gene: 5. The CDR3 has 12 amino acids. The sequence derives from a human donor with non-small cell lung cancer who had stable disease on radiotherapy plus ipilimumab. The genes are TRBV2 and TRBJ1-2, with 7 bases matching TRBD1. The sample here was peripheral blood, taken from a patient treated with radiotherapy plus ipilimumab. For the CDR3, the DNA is TGTGCCACCGACAGGGAGGACTATGGCTACACCTTC. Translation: CATDREDYGYTF.